The clone carrying this T cell receptor (beta chain) was found many times. The entry originates in a study of low-dose radiotherapy and immunotherapy resistance in tumors. About the study: The study gave Cohort 2 1 Gy per fraction every two weeks, totaling 13 Gy over 26 weeks. It was every two weeks, one day before radiation and immunotherapy, that intravenous cyclophosphamide 200 mg/m2 was given. Every six weeks patients received intravenous ipilimumab 1 mg/kg, and every two weeks they received intravenous nivolumab 240 mg.

V lost 3 bases, J lost 10 bases, and 7 bases stayed unmatched. Germline CDR1 and CDR2: DFQATT and SNEGSKA (reference sequence). There are 14 residues in the CDR3. Described time point: before trial treatment. Donors received a regimen that comprised nivolumab, ipilimumab, aspirin, low-dose cyclophosphamide and low-dose radiotherapy. cDNA synthesis used a TRAV/TRBV-specific primer set for both chains. The authors amplified TCRs for about 20 PCR cycles with a constant-region primer and a V-primer adapter. TCRdb re-called the reads with MiXCR, one entry per CDR3 protein. The sample yields about 39,000 distinct CDR3 sequences, roughly 28% seen once.

The clonotype was recovered from a male donor with gallbladder cancer. The J gene is TRBJ2-1, the V gene TRBV20-1, with TRBD2 matching over 12 bases. The specimen comprised PBMCs, sampled before treatment. The CDR3: CSASPLAGGKEQFF. The DNA for the CDR3 is TGCAGTGCTAGCCCACTAGCGGGAGGAAAGGAGCAGTTCTTC.